A selection of T cell receptor beta chains follows, all from one sample in a study of T-cell reconstitution after alpha-beta-depleted transplantation in children. TCRdb re-derived calls from the PCR reads in MiXCR, one entry per CDR3 protein. The data contain 85,000 to 120,000 distinct CDR3 sequences, about 8% of them singletons. The specimen was PBMCs, collected before TCRalphabeta/CD19-depleted stem cell transplant. The receptors derive from a boy aged 2 to 10 with acute lymphoblastic leukemia, due to receive a stem cell transplant. Each CDR3 is given with its conserved first and last residue. The D gene is left open where the match is weak. A row's size may be missing; if present it is once, few, many or a size class.

size	V	D	J	DNA	CDR3
NA	TRBV12-3/TRBV12-4	TRBD1	TRBJ2-6	TGTGCCAGCAGTTTATATGGGACAGTTGAATCCTCTGGGGCCAACGTCCTGACTTTC	CASSLYGTVESSGANVLTF
many	TRBV2	TRBD2	TRBJ2-3	TGTGCCAGCAGTGAACTTAGCGGGGTCACAGATACGCAGTATTTT	CASSELSGVTDTQYF
NA	TRBV4-1	TRBD2	TRBJ2-1	TGCGCCAGCAGCCTATTGGGGCTAGCGGGGGGCAATGAGCAGTTCTTC	CASSLLGLAGGNEQFF
many	TRBV4-2	TRBD2	TRBJ2-3	TGTGCCAGCAGCCAAGAGGGGACTAGCGGGGGGGCCGGGCTCACAGATACGCAGTATTTT	CASSQEGTSGGAGLTDTQYF
NA	TRBV6-1	TRBD1	TRBJ2-7	TGTGCCAGCAGTGGACAGGGGGCCTCCTACGAGCAGTACTTC	CASSGQGASYEQYF
NA	TRBV6-1	NA	TRBJ1-5	TGTGCCAGCAGCCCCCGATGGGGGAGTCAGCCCCAGCATTTT	CASSPRWGSQPQHF
many	TRBV5-1	NA	TRBJ1-2	TGCGCCAGCAGAACCTCGCCGACAGTTAACTATGGCTACACCTTC	CASRTSPTVNYGYTF
few	TRBV20-1	NA	TRBJ2-7	TGCAGTGCTGCCCCTTCAGGGGGGGTCACCTACGAGCAGTACTTC	CSAAPSGGVTYEQYF
few	TRBV11-1	TRBD1	TRBJ1-6	TGTGCCAGCAGCTTGGGACAGTCCCCCAGCTCCTATAATTCACCCCTCCACTTT	CASSLGQSPSSYNSPLHF
many	TRBV19	NA	TRBJ1-4	TGTGCCAGTAGTACGCCGGGACGCCTCAATGAAAAACTGTTTTTT	CASSTPGRLNEKLFF
NA	TRBV20-1	TRBD2	TRBJ2-3	TGCAGTGCGACCTGCGGTAGCGGGGACACAGATACGCAGTATTTT	CSATCGSGDTDTQYF
NA	TRBV21-1	NA	TRBJ2-1	TGTGCCAGCAGCGAAACCGGGACAGGGAATTCCGGTGAGCAGTTCTTC	CASSETGTGNSGEQFF
NA	TRBV7-5	NA	TRBJ2-1	NA	CISVPEARRRQYNEQFF
NA	TRBV2	NA	TRBJ1-6	TGTGCCAGCAGTGAGGGAGTAGGTTCCTATAATTCACCCCTCCACTTT	CASSEGVGSYNSPLHF
NA	TRBV20-1	TRBD1	TRBJ2-2	TGCAGTGCCCCGGGACAGGGCCACACCGGGGAGCTGTTTTTT	CSAPGQGHTGELFF
NA	TRBV5-8	NA	TRBJ2-1	TGTGCCAGCAGTACGAGCAGGGGCAATGAGCAGTTCTTC	CASSTSRGNEQFF
NA	TRBV7-9	TRBD1	TRBJ2-1	TGTGCCAGCAGCCCGCCCCCGACAGGGAATGAGCAGTTCTTC	CASSPPPTGNEQFF
NA	TRBV20-1	NA	TRBJ2-5	TGCAGTGCCAATCGCGAGAAGACAAGGCAAGAGACCCAGTACTTC	CSANREKTRQETQYF
many	TRBV4-3	TRBD2	TRBJ2-3	TGCGCCAGCAGCCAAGGGACTAGCGGATTCACAGATACGCAGTATTTT	CASSQGTSGFTDTQYF
many	TRBV11-2	NA	TRBJ2-3	TGTGCCAGCAGCTTAGTTCAGCAGAGCACAGATACGCAGTATTTT	CASSLVQQSTDTQYF
NA	TRBV20-1	NA	TRBJ1-6	TGCAGTGCTGGGGGGAATTCACCCCTCCACTTT	CSAGGNSPLHF
many	TRBV7-3	TRBD1	TRBJ1-1	TGTGCCAGCAGCGAACGTCCAGGGGGGGGCATTCAAGCTTTCTTT	CASSERPGGGIQAFF
NA	TRBV4-1	NA	TRBJ1-1	TGCGCCAGCAGCCAAGAGGTTTTGGGGAACACTGAAGCTTTCTTT	CASSQEVLGNTEAFF
NA	TRBV10-1	TRBD2	TRBJ2-7	TGCGCCAGCAAGATCGAGGCGGGGGGGGATACCTCCTACGAGCAGTACTTC	CASKIEAGGDTSYEQYF
NA	TRBV5-8	NA	TRBJ1-1	TGTGCCAGCAGCTTGCCAACAGGGATCACTGAAGCTTTCTTT	CASSLPTGITEAFF
many	TRBV20-1	TRBD1	TRBJ1-1	TGCAGTGCTAGATACAGGGGGGCCAACACTGAAGCTTTCTTT	CSARYRGANTEAFF
few	TRBV5-1	NA	TRBJ2-3	TGCGCCAGCAGGCGGGACCCTAGCACAGATACGCAGTATTTT	CASRRDPSTDTQYF
many	TRBV7-2	TRBD2	TRBJ2-3	TGTGCCAGCAGCTTAGGACTAGCTCTTAATACGCAGTATTTT	CASSLGLALNTQYF
many	TRBV24-1	NA	TRBJ1-1	TGTGCCACCAGTGAGTCGGGACATGGGAACACTGAAGCTTTCTTT	CATSESGHGNTEAFF
NA	TRBV2	NA	TRBJ1-1	TGTGCCAGCAGTAAAGGGAGAGGAAACACTGAAGCTTTCTTT	CASSKGRGNTEAFF
NA	TRBV7-9	TRBD2	TRBJ2-1	TGTGCCAGCAGGAATAGCGGGGGTAGAGATGAGCAGTTCTTC	CASRNSGGRDEQFF
few	TRBV5-6	NA	TRBJ1-4	TGTGCCAGCAGCTTGGGGACCAATGAGGAACTGTTTTTT	CASSLGTNEELFF
many	TRBV28	TRBD2	TRBJ2-6	TGTGCCAGCAGTTTGGGAGGGCGCTCTGGGGCCAACGTCCTGACTTTC	CASSLGGRSGANVLTF
many	TRBV27	TRBD2	TRBJ2-3	TGTGCCAGCGCGCTGCGGGGGGCCGTGGATACGCAGTATTTT	CASALRGAVDTQYF
many	TRBV20-1	TRBD1	TRBJ1-5	TGCAGTGCTAGAGAACCGGGACAGGGGGATAGTCAGCCCCAGCATTTT	CSAREPGQGDSQPQHF
many	TRBV4-1	TRBD2	TRBJ2-1	TGCGCCAGCAGCCAAGAGCCAGCGGGGGGGCCGAAGGACAATGAGCAGTTCTTC	CASSQEPAGGPKDNEQFF
few	TRBV29-1	NA	TRBJ2-1	TGCAGCGTCAAAAACAGGAACTACAATGAGCAGTTCTTC	CSVKNRNYNEQFF
few	TRBV28	NA	TRBJ1-2	TGTGCCAGCAGTTTATTTGGGGCGAGGGGCTACACCTTC	CASSLFGARGYTF
many	TRBV28	NA	TRBJ2-1	TGTGCCAGCAGCCCTGCTTTGGAGCAGTTCTTC	CASSPALEQFF